Here is one T cell receptor beta chain with its context. This sample was included in a study of cytomegalovirus exposure and HLA in healthy donors. Every donor was a healthy person donating bone marrow. Germline V gene data show CDR1 as GTSNPN and CDR2 as SVGIG (reference sequence). Trimming cost V 2 bases and J 11 bases, with 18 bases left between them. The CDR3 spans 13 residues. Amplification used 60 Vbeta primers and 13 Jbeta primers. Produced via immunoSEQ multiplex PCR; TCRdb's table is partial and in-frame only. The table shows about 150,000 clones, with roughly 73% occurring only once. The TCR was taken from a male donor in good health and CMV-seronegative. Sample: PBMCs. The V gene is TRBV30, the J gene TRBJ2-5; possibly TRBD2 for D (6 bases). The CDR3 spells CAWSSREPLKQYF. The CDR3 DNA sequence: TGTGCCTGGAGTTCCCGGGAGCCTTTGAAGCAGTACTTC.